The rows below give T cell receptor beta chains drawn from one sample of a study of cytomegalovirus exposure and HLA in healthy donors. Sequenced by immunoSEQ multiplex PCR; TCRdb stores in-frame clones only, minus some. The sample yields approximately 200,000 clones, roughly 72% seen once. The specimen was PBMCs. Every receptor here comes from a man aged 25 to 45 in good health and CMV-seronegative. The CDR3 runs from the conserved cysteine through the conserved F or W. The D gene is left open where the match is weak. Clone size, where shown, is once, few, many, or a class for clones that have expanded.

j_call,clone_size,v_call,d_call,cdr3_aa,cdr3_nt
TRBJ1-1,NA,TRBV6-6,TRBD1,CASSSRTGNTEAFF,TGTGCCAGCAGTTCTCGGACAGGGAACACTGAAGCTTTCTTT
TRBJ2-3,once,TRBV7-9,NA,CASRSPGPDTQYF,TGTGCCAGCAGGAGTCCAGGGCCAGATACGCAGTATTTT
TRBJ1-6,NA,TRBV5-6,TRBD1,CASSSTGSFYNSPLHF,TGTGCCAGCAGCTCGACAGGGAGCTTCTATAATTCACCCCTCCACTTT
TRBJ2-1,NA,TRBV9,NA,CASSVAVNEQFF,TGTGCCAGCAGCGTAGCTGTCAATGAGCAGTTCTTC
TRBJ2-7,NA,TRBV10-2,TRBD2,CASSHESGRPNEQYF,TGCGCCAGCAGCCATGAGAGCGGGAGGCCCAACGAGCAGTACTTC
TRBJ2-3,NA,TRBV30,TRBD2,CAFSAGGPDTQYF,TGTGCCTTTTCAGCGGGAGGTCCAGATACGCAGTATTTT
TRBJ2-2,NA,TRBV7-7,NA,CASRPTVSTGELFF,TGTGCTAGCAGACCGACAGTGTCTACCGGGGAGCTGTTTTTT
TRBJ1-1,NA,TRBV5-6,TRBD1,CASSSGQGKNTEAFF,TGTGCCAGCAGCTCGGGACAGGGGAAGAACACTGAAGCTTTCTTT
TRBJ2-2,NA,TRBV30,NA,CAWRQANTGELFF,TGTGCCTGGAGGCAGGCAAACACCGGGGAGCTGTTTTTT
TRBJ2-7,NA,TRBV9,NA,CASSVEPGPPYEQYF,TGTGCCAGCAGCGTCGAACCGGGTCCCCCCTACGAGCAGTACTTC
TRBJ1-1,NA,TRBV6-1,NA,CASRTTGEAFF,TGTGCCAGCAGAACGACAGGAGAAGCTTTCTTT
TRBJ2-2,NA,TRBV28,NA,CASIQTQESTGELFF,TGTGCCAGCATCCAGACACAGGAATCCACCGGGGAGCTGTTTTTT
TRBJ2-1,NA,TRBV11-3,NA,CASSLVGGTTYNEQFF,TGTGCCAGCAGCTTAGTTGGCGGGACCACCTACAATGAGCAGTTCTTC
TRBJ2-7,NA,TRBV27,NA,CASSLTTSGHFYEQYF,TGTGCCAGCAGTTTAACGACATCGGGACACTTCTACGAGCAGTACTTC
TRBJ2-1,NA,TRBV7-9,NA,CASSPNAYNEQFF,TGTGCCAGCAGCCCCAATGCCTACAATGAGCAGTTCTTC
TRBJ2-2,NA,TRBV28,NA,CASSSDRLTGELFF,TGTGCCAGCAGTTCCGACAGATTAACCGGGGAGCTGTTTTTT
TRBJ1-2,few,TRBV4-1,NA,CASSQGQGLNYGYTF,TGCGCCAGCAGCCAAGGTCAGGGGCTAAACTATGGCTACACCTTC
TRBJ2-2,NA,TRBV27,NA,CASSFVDFRATGELFF,TGTGCCAGCAGTTTCGTGGACTTTCGGGCCACCGGGGAGCTGTTTTTT
TRBJ2-7,few,TRBV19,TRBD1,CASSPGDSTTQYF,TGTGCCAGTAGTCCAGGGGACAGCACTACGCAGTACTTC
TRBJ2-3,NA,TRBV28,NA,CASSWGGTSTDTQYF,TGTGCCAGCAGCTGGGGTGGGACTAGCACAGATACGCAGTATTTT
TRBJ2-7,once,TRBV19,NA,CASTPGKEASYEQYF,TGTGCCAGTACCCCTGGCAAGGAGGCCTCCTACGAGCAGTACTTC
TRBJ1-4,NA,TRBV6-1,TRBD1,CASSEVWDSNEKLFF,TGTGCCAGCAGTGAAGTATGGGACAGTAATGAAAAACTGTTTTTT